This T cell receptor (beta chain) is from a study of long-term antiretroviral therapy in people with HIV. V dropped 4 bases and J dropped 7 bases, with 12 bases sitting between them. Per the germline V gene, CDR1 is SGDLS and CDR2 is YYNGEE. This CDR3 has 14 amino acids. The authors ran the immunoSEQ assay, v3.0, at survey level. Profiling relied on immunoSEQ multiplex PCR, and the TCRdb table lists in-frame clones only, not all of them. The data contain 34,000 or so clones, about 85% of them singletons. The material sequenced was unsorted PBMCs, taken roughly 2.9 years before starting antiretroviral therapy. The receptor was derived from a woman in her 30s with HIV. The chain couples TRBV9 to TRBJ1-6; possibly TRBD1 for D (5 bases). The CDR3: CASSLGTGNSPLHF. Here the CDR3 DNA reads TGTGCCAGCAGCCTCGGGACTGGGAATTCACCCCTCCACTTT.